A selection of T cell receptor beta chains follows, all from one sample in a study of beta chain features in type 1 diabetes. Data came from immunoSEQ multiplex PCR; TCRdb stores just in-frame clones and leaves some out. The sample has fewer than 350,000 clones; roughly 21% are singletons. The specimen sequenced was naive CD4+ T cells from blood. The receptors were gathered from a woman younger than 30 in good health. Both conserved end residues are part of each CDR3. D genes are given only for firm matches. Only part of the rows carry a size: once, few, many, or a class if the clone is expanded.

>.|few|TRBJ2-1|11|TRBV15
TGTGCCACCAGCCGAACAGGAGAGCAGTTCTTC
CATSRTGEQFF
>.|few|TRBJ1-1|15|TRBV4-1
TGCGCCAGCAGCCAGCCCCAGGGAGGGAACACTGAAGCTTTCTTT
CASSQPQGGNTEAFF
>TRBD1|.|TRBJ2-7|15|TRBV29-1
TGCAGCGTGATCCTCCGGGACAGGTTTTCCTACGAGCAGTACTTC
CSVILRDRFSYEQYF
>TRBD1|.|TRBJ1-6|18|TRBV5-1
TGCGCCAGCAGCGAGGACAGGGGGCCCTCCAGGGGGAATTCACCCCTCCACTTT
CASSEDRGPSRGNSPLHF
>TRBD1|few|TRBJ2-6|16|TRBV19
TGTGCCAGTAGTACCTTCCAGGGGGCTGGGGCCAACGTCCTGACTTTC
CASSTFQGAGANVLTF
>.|few|TRBJ2-5|14|TRBV5-4
TGTGCCAGCAGCACGGGACCCCGGGGGGAGACCCAGTACTTC
CASSTGPRGETQYF
>.|.|TRBJ2-1|15|TRBV4-3
TGCGCCAGCAGTGCCGGGTGGGAGGGGGACAATGAGCAGTTCTTC
CASSAGWEGDNEQFF
>.|.|TRBJ2-5|11|TRBV7-9
TGTGCCAGCAGCTGGGAGGAGACCCAGTACTTC
CASSWEETQYF
>.|few|TRBJ1-1|14|TRBV9
TGTGCCAGCAGCGCAGCAGCCGGGGAGACTGAAGCTTTCTTT
CASSAAAGETEAFF
>.|few|TRBJ1-2|10|TRBV20-1
TGCAGTTCCACTAACTATGGCTACACCTTC
CSSTNYGYTF
>.|few|TRBJ2-3|13|TRBV5-4
TGTGCCAGCAGCATTACAGGGAAAGATACGCAGTATTTT
CASSITGKDTQYF
>.|.|TRBJ2-1|14|TRBV11-2
TGTGCCAGCAGCTTAGTATGGAGGGCCAATGAGCAGTTCTTC
CASSLVWRANEQFF
>.|.|TRBJ2-1|13|TRBV18
TGTGCCAGCTCAATCCAAACCTACAATGAGCAGTTCTTC
CASSIQTYNEQFF
>.|.|TRBJ1-3|13|TRBV7-2
TGTGCCAGCAGATCCCCCCCAGGAAACACCATATATTTT
CASRSPPGNTIYF
>.|.|TRBJ1-1|12|TRBV10-2
TGCGCCAGCAGTGAGTACGGGGGTGAAGCTTTCTTT
CASSEYGGEAFF
>TRBD2|few|TRBJ2-1|14|TRBV29-1
TGCAGCCTGGGGGTTAGCGGGGGAGCGAATGAGCAGTTCTTC
CSLGVSGGANEQFF
>.|.|TRBJ2-5|14|TRBV7-2
TGTGCCAGCAGCTTAGAATGGGGCTGGGAGACCCAGTACTTC
CASSLEWGWETQYF
>TRBD2|.|TRBJ2-2|14|TRBV30
TGTGCCTGGAGTTCCGGGGGGGCCCCCGGGGAGCTGTTTTTT
CAWSSGGAPGELFF
>.|.|TRBJ2-7|13|TRBV6-5
TGTGCCAGCAGACGGACTGTCCTTGACGAGCAGTACTTC
CASRRTVLDEQYF
>TRBD1|.|TRBJ2-1|15|TRBV6-5
TGTGCCAGCAGTTACTCAGGACAGGGGTACAATGAGCAGTTCTTC
CASSYSGQGYNEQFF
>.|.|TRBJ2-2|15|TRBV7-2
TGTGCCAGCAGCTCGCGGGTTATGAACACCGGGGAGCTGTTTTTT
CASSSRVMNTGELFF
>TRBD2|.|TRBJ2-2|17|TRBV5-1
TGCGCCAGCAGCTTGGGGGCTAGCGGGAAGAGCACCGGGGAGCTGTTTTTT
CASSLGASGKSTGELFF
>.|.|TRBJ1-1|13|TRBV6-5
TGTGCCAGCACCCAGACTATGAACACTGAAGCTTTCTTT
CASTQTMNTEAFF
>.|.|TRBJ1-5|15|TRBV30
TGTGCCTGGAGTGAAGGCTGGGCTAGCAATCAGCCCCAGCATTTT
CAWSEGWASNQPQHF
>TRBD1|.|TRBJ1-2|17|TRBV4-1
TGCGCCAGCAGCCGATACTATGGAGGGACAGCCAATGGCGGCTACACCTTC
CASSRYYGGTANGGYTF
>.|.|TRBJ1-1|13|TRBV7-9
TGTGCCAGCGCCCTGACAGGGAACACTGAAGCTTTCTTT
CASALTGNTEAFF
>.|once|TRBJ1-2|17|TRBV9
TGTGCCAGCAGCGCCAGGGTAACAGCCTCTTGGGACTATGGCTACACCTTC
CASSARVTASWDYGYTF
>TRBD1|few|TRBJ2-4|13|TRBV30
TGTGCCTGGAGTGATGACAGGGTGGGCATTCAGTACTTC
CAWSDDRVGIQYF
>.|.|TRBJ1-1|16|TRBV7-9
TGTGCCAGCAGCCCTAGGGGAAGCAGTATGAACACTGAAGCTTTCTTT
CASSPRGSSMNTEAFF
>TRBD1|.|TRBJ2-7|15|TRBV7-2
TGTGCCAGCAGCAATACAGGGGGCTTACCCTACGAGCAGTACTTC
CASSNTGGLPYEQYF
>.|few|TRBJ2-2|15|TRBV30
TGTGCCTGGGATCTTAAGGGAGAGGGCACCGGGGAGCTGTTTTTT
CAWDLKGEGTGELFF
>.|.|TRBJ2-1|12|TRBV9
TGTGCCAGCAGCGTAGTCCGGGGTGAGCAGTTCTTC
CASSVVRGEQFF
>TRBD2|few|TRBJ2-7|15|TRBV16
TGTGCCAGCAGCCAGTCCGGGACTAGCTCCTACGAGCAGTACTTC
CASSQSGTSSYEQYF
>.|.|TRBJ2-3|16|TRBV4-1
TGCGCCAGCAGCCAACAATTTGGGACTGGCACAGATACGCAGTATTTT
CASSQQFGTGTDTQYF
>.|few|TRBJ2-5|14|TRBV5-4
TGTGCCAGCAGCTTTGGACTAGGGGGTGAGGCCCAGTACTTC
CASSFGLGGEAQYF
>.|few|TRBJ2-3|15|TRBV9
TGTGCCAGCAGCGTAGGGCTAGCCCCGTCAGATACGCAGTATTTT
CASSVGLAPSDTQYF
>.|.|TRBJ2-5|15|TRBV5-4
TGTGCCAGCAGCTCAAAGGCGGGGAGTCAAGAGACCCAGTACTTC
CASSSKAGSQETQYF
>.|.|TRBJ1-1|14|TRBV9
TGTGCCAGCAGCGTAGTTTCAGGGAACACTGAAGCTTTCTTT
CASSVVSGNTEAFF
>.|few|TRBJ1-5|14|TRBV30
TGTGCCTGGAGTATCGGACACTCCAATCAGCCCCAGCATTTT
CAWSIGHSNQPQHF
>TRBD2|few|TRBJ2-1|14|TRBV30
TGTGCCTGGGGACTAGCGGGTCCTTACAATGAGCAGTTCTTC
CAWGLAGPYNEQFF
>TRBD1|.|TRBJ1-2|13|TRBV5-4
TGTGCCAGCAGCTCACAGGGGACGTATGGCTACACCTTC
CASSSQGTYGYTF
>TRBD2|few|TRBJ2-7|14|TRBV7-9
TGTGCCAGCAGCATTACTAGCGGGAGTTACGAGCAGTACTTC
CASSITSGSYEQYF
>.|few|TRBJ2-5|11|TRBV19
TGTGCCAGTAGTCAGAGGGAGACCCAGTACTTC
CASSQRETQYF
>.|.|TRBJ2-5|14|TRBV13
TGTGCCAGCAGCCCGGGGGGCCAAGGAGAGACCCAGTACTTC
CASSPGGQGETQYF
>TRBD1|few|TRBJ2-5|16|TRBV5-4
TGTGCCAGCATTTCTGCCGGGACAGGGGGCGTAAAGACCCAGTACTTC
CASISAGTGGVKTQYF
>TRBD1|.|TRBJ1-2|15|TRBV19
TGTGCCAGTACCCAAAACCCCGGGACAGGGGACGGCTACACCTTC
CASTQNPGTGDGYTF
>TRBD1|.|TRBJ1-2|12|TRBV29-1
TGCAGCGGGGGACAGAGCAACTATGGCTACACCTTC
CSGGQSNYGYTF
>TRBD1|.|TRBJ1-2|16|TRBV4-1
TGCGCCAGCAGCCACACTCTGACAGGGGGCGACTATGGCTACACCTTC
CASSHTLTGGDYGYTF
>TRBD1|.|TRBJ1-3|13|TRBV7-9
TGTGCCAGCAGCCTGGGACAGCTAAACACCATATATTTT
CASSLGQLNTIYF
>TRBD1|few|TRBJ1-4|14|TRBV6-5
TGTGCCAGCAGTCCAGGACAGGGACGGGAAAAACTGTTTTTT
CASSPGQGREKLFF
>TRBD1|few|TRBJ2-7|14|TRBV18
TGTGCCAGCTCGTGGGACAGGGGGCAGGGCGAGCAGTACTTC
CASSWDRGQGEQYF
>TRBD1|few|TRBJ2-5|14|TRBV2
TGTGCCAGCAGTGGGACAGGGGGCGTAGAGACCCAGTACTTC
CASSGTGGVETQYF
>.|few|TRBJ1-5|13|TRBV30
TGTGCCTGGAGAACAGCCCACAATCAGCCCCAGCATTTT
CAWRTAHNQPQHF